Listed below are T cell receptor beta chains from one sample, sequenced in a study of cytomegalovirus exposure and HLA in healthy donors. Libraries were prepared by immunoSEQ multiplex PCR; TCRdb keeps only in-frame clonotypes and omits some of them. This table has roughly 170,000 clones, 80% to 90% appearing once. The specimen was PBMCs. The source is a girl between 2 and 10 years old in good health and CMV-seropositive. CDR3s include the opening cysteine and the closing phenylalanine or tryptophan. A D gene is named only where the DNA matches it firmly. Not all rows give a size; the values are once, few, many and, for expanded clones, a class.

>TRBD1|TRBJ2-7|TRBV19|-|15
TGTGCCAGTAGTATAGCCGGGACAGGATACTACGAGCAGTACTTC
CASSIAGTGYYEQYF
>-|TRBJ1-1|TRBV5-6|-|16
TGTGCCAGCAGCCCCGGGACAAGGGGAGAACAGGCAGAAGCTTTCTTT
CASSPGTRGEQAEAFF
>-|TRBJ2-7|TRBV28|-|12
TGTGCCAGCAGTACCGCGAGCTACGAGCAGTACTTC
CASSTASYEQYF
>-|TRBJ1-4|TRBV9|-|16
TGTGCCAGCAGCGTAGGAGAGACGGTAGGGAGTGAAAAACTGTTTTTT
CASSVGETVGSEKLFF
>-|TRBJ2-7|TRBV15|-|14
TGTGCCACCAGCAGAGATGGGAGCAAGTACGAGCAGTACTTC
CATSRDGSKYEQYF
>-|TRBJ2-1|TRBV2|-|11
TGTGCCAGCAGTGAGGAGGATGAGCAGTTCTTC
CASSEEDEQFF
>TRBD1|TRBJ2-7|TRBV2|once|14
TGTGCCAGCAGTATCCGGGACAGAGCGTACGAGCAGTACTTC
CASSIRDRAYEQYF
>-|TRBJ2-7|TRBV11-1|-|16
TGTGCCAGCAGCTTGAATAGCGGTCCTCACTCCTACGAGCAGTACTTC
CASSLNSGPHSYEQYF
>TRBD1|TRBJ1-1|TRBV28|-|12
TGTGCCACGGGACAGGCCCCGACTGAAGCTTTCTTT
CATGQAPTEAFF
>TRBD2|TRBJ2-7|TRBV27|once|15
TGTGCCAGCACCTACTCCCTAGCGGGCCCCTACGAGCAGTACTTC
CASTYSLAGPYEQYF
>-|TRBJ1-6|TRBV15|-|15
TGTGCCACCAGCACGCCTAGCTCCTATAATTCACCCCTCCACTTT
CATSTPSSYNSPLHF
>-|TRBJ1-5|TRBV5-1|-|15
TGCGCCAGCAGCTTGGGGCCCTACTACAATCAGCCCCAGCATTTT
CASSLGPYYNQPQHF
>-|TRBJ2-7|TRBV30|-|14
TGTGCCTGGAGTGTCACAGGCGTTTCATACGAGCAGTACTTC
CAWSVTGVSYEQYF
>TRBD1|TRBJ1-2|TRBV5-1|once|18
TGCGCCAGCAGTCGACAGGGTGTAAGTCGACACGGAGGGTATGGCTACACCTTC
CASSRQGVSRHGGYGYTF
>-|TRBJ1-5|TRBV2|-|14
TGTGCCAGCAGTGGTCGGCAGGGTCATCAGCCCCAGCATTTT
CASSGRQGHQPQHF
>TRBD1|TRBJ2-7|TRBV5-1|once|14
TGCGCCAGCAGCCTGGGACAGGGTAATTACGAGCAGTACTTC
CASSLGQGNYEQYF
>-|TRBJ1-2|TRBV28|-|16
TGTGCCAGCAGCGGGACAATTGAGGCGTCCTGGGATGGCTACACCTTC
CASSGTIEASWDGYTF
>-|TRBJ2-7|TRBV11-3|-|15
TGTGCCAGCAGCTCAAACAGGGAGGGGGGCTACGAGCAGTACTTC
CASSSNREGGYEQYF
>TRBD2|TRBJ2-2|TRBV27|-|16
TGTGCCAGCAGCCGGACTAGCGGGGGGAAGGCCGGGGAGCTGTTTTTT
CASSRTSGGKAGELFF
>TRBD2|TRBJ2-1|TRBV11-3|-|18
TGTGCCAGCAGCTTAGGCGGGACTAGCGGGGGGGCGTGGAATGAGCAGTTCTTC
CASSLGGTSGGAWNEQFF
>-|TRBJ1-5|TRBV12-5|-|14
TGTGCTAGTGGTTTGCCACCGGAGAATCAGCCCCAGCATTTT
CASGLPPENQPQHF
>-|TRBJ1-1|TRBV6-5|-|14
TGTGCCAGCAGTAGGAAGGGACACAGCAGTGAAGCTTTCTTT
CASSRKGHSSEAFF
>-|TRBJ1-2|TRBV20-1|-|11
TGCAGTGCTAGAGTCAGGTACCTCTACACCTTC
CSARVRYLYTF
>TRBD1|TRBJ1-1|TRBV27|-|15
TGTGCCAGCGCTACAGGGGCTGGGCCTTACACTGAAGCTTTCTTT
CASATGAGPYTEAFF
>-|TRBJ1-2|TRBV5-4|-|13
TGTGCCAGCAGCGTAGGACAAACGTGGGGCTACACCTTC
CASSVGQTWGYTF
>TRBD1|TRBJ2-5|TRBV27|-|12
TGTGCCAGTGGGACAGCCCAAGAGACCCAGTACTTC
CASGTAQETQYF
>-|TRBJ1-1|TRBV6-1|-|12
TGTGCCAGCAGTTTTAGGGGGGGGGAAGCTTTCTTT
CASSFRGGEAFF
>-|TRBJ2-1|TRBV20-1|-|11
TGCAGTGCCGGAGCCCGAGATGAGCAGTTCTTC
CSAGARDEQFF
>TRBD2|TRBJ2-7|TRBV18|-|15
TGTGCCAGCTCACCACTAGCGGGAGTACCCTACGAGCAGTACTTC
CASSPLAGVPYEQYF
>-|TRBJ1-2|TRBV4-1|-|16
TGCGCCAGCAGCCATCTAGGACAGCCTCCGGACTATGGCTACACCTTC
CASSHLGQPPDYGYTF
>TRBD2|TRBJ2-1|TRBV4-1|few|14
TGCGCCAGCAGCAACGGGGGGACCTACAATGAGCAGTTCTTC
CASSNGGTYNEQFF
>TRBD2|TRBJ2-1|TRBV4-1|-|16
TGCGCCAGCAGCCAAGATGCGGGGGGGGACCGGGATGAGCAGTTCTTC
CASSQDAGGDRDEQFF
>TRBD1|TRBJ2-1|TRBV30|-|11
TGTGCCTGCAACAGGGGGGATGAGCAGTTCTTC
CACNRGDEQFF
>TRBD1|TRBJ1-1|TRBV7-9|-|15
TGTGCCAGCAGCCAGATTAGGGGACAGGGCCCTGAAGCTTTCTTT
CASSQIRGQGPEAFF
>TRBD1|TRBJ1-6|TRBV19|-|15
TGTGCCAGTAGTATTGACAGGGGGTTTTATTCACCCCTCCACTTT
CASSIDRGFYSPLHF
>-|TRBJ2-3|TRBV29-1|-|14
TGCAGCGTTGAAAGGGGCGTTAGCACAGATACGCAGTATTTT
CSVERGVSTDTQYF
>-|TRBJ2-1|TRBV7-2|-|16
TGTGCCAGCAGCTTAGAGTCTCTAGGAGCGAGCTATGAGCAGTTCTTC
CASSLESLGASYEQFF
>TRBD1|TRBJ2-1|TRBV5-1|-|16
TGCGCCAGCAGCTCTAACAGGGGGCCAACGTACAATGAGCAGTTCTTC
CASSSNRGPTYNEQFF
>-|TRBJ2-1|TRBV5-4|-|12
TGTGCCAGCAGCTCGGACTCTCGTGAGCAGTTCTTC
CASSSDSREQFF
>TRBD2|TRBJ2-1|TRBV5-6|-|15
TGTGCCAGCAGCTTGGAACTAGCGGGGAACAATGAGCAGTTCTTC
CASSLELAGNNEQFF
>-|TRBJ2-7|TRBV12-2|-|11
TGTGCAAGTCGCTGTTCGTCCGAGCAGTACTTC
CASRCSSEQYF
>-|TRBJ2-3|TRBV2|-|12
TGTGCCAGCAACATGATCACAGATACGCAGTATTTT
CASNMITDTQYF
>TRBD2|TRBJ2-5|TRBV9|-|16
TGTGCCAGCAGCGTAGGGGAATTAGCGGGAGTAGAGACCCAGTACTTC
CASSVGELAGVETQYF